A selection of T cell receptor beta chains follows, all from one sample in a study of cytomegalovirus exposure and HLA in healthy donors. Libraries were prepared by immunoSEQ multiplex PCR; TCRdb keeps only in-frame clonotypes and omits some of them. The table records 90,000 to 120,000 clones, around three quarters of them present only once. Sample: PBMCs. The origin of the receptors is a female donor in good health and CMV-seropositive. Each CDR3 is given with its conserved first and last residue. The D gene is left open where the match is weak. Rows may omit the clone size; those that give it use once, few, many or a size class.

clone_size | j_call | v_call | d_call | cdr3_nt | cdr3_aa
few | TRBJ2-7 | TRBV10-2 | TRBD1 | TGCGCCAGCAGTGAACAGGGGTCCTACGAGCAGTACTTC | CASSEQGSYEQYF
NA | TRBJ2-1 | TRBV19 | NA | TGTGCCAGTAGTCCAGATCCCATGGGCGGGGAAGTCTACAATGAGCAGTTCTTC | CASSPDPMGGEVYNEQFF
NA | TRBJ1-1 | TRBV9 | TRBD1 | TGTGCCAGCAGCGTAGATGGACAGGGCTTGAACACTGAAGCTTTCTTT | CASSVDGQGLNTEAFF
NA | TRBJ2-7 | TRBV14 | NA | TGTGCCAGCAGCCAAACTGCCTACGAGCAGTACTTC | CASSQTAYEQYF
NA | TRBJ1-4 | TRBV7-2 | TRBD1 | TGTGCCAGCGGGAAAGGGGGCGCAGGGGAAAAACTGTTTTTT | CASGKGGAGEKLFF
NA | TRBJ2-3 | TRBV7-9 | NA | TGTTCCGGGGGCACAGATACGCAGTATTTT | CSGGTDTQYF
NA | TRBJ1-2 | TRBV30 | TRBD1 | TGTGCCTGGACTCCACAGGGGTATGGCTACACCTTC | CAWTPQGYGYTF
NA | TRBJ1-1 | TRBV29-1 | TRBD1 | TGCAGCGTCCCTACTCGGGACAGGAACACTGAAGCTTTCTTT | CSVPTRDRNTEAFF
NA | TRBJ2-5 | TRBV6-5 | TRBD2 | TGTGCCAGCAGACACCCGGGGGGGCAAGAGACCCAGTACTTC | CASRHPGGQETQYF
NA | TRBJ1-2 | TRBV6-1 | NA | TGTGCCAGCAGTATAGAACACAGCTATGGCTACACCTTC | CASSIEHSYGYTF
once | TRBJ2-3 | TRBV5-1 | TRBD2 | TGCGCCAGCAGCTTGAGAGGAGCGGGGGGGCAGGATACGCAGTATTTT | CASSLRGAGGQDTQYF
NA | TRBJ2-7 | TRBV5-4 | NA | TGTGCCAGCAGCTTGGGGGTTGAGCGGTACTTC | CASSLGVERYF
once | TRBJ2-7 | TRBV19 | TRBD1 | TGTGCCAGTAGCACCCCCCGGGACAGGCTCTCCTACGAGCAGTACTTC | CASSTPRDRLSYEQYF
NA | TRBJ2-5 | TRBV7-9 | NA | TGTGCCAGCAGCTTAGCCCAGGGGTCCCAAGAGACCCAGTACTTC | CASSLAQGSQETQYF
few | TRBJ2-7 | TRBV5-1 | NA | TGCGCCAGCAGTCCCTCGGACAGCCGCTTCGAGCAGTACTTC | CASSPSDSRFEQYF
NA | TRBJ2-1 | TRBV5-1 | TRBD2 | TGCGCCAGCATGACCGGGACTAGCGGGACGTCCTACAATGAGCAGTTCTTC | CASMTGTSGTSYNEQFF
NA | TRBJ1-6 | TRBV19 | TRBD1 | TGTGCCAGTAGGGCCGGAGGGGGCGGTTCACCCCTCCACTTT | CASRAGGGGSPLHF
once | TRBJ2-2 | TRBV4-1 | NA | TGCGCCAGCAGCTCGGGGGTCGGGGAGCTGTTTTTT | CASSSGVGELFF
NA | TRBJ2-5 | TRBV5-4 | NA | TGTGCCAGCAGCCCCGGACAGCTCCAAGAGACCCAGTACTTC | CASSPGQLQETQYF
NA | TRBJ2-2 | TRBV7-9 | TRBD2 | TGTGCCAGCAGCATACTAGCGGGGGGGGAGCTGTTTTTT | CASSILAGGELFF
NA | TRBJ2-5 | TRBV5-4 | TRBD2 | TGTGCCAGCAGCTCGAGACTAGCGGTCCAAGAGACCCAGTACTTC | CASSSRLAVQETQYF
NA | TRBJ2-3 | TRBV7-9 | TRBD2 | TGTTCCAGCAGCGGTCAGCAGCGGGGACCAGATACGCAGTATTTT | CSSSGQQRGPDTQYF
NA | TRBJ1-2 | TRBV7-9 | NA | TGTGCCAGCAGCTTAACGACTGTAACCTTC | CASSLTTVTF
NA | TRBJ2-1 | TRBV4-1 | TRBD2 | TGCGCCAGCAGCCAAGATTGGGGGGGGGTACGGGAGCAGTTCTTC | CASSQDWGGVREQFF
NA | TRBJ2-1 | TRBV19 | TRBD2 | TGTGCCAGTAGTACCCCCCATCTAGCGGGGCTATACAATGAGCAGTTCTTC | CASSTPHLAGLYNEQFF
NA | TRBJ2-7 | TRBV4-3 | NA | TGCGCCAGCAGCCAAGATTCGTCCGGGGCCTACGAGCAGTACTTC | CASSQDSSGAYEQYF
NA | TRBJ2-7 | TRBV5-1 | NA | TGCGCCAGCAGCTTGGCGAGAAGCTACGAGCAGTACTTC | CASSLARSYEQYF